The 2 T cell receptor beta chains below were found in one sample sequenced in a study of T cell responses to AZD1222 COVID-19 vaccine. The assay was immunoSEQ multiplex PCR, and TCRdb's table has in-frame clones only and misses some. The sample has 80,000 to 90,000 clones, 92% seen once; the top ten hold 5.2%. The material sequenced was peripheral blood, taken on day 0 of AZD1222 vaccination. These TCRs come from an adult in good health.

This chain joins TRBV3-1 (or the pseudogene TRBV3-2) and TRBJ2-7; 7 nucleotides match TRBD2. Germline CDR1 is LGHDT and CDR2 is YNNKEL (reference sequence). The CDR3 spans 15 residues. J was trimmed by 5 bases and V by 4 bases; bases with no gene match: 11. As DNA, the CDR3 is TGTGCCAGCAGCCCACTAGCGTCCAAAGGCGACGAGCAGTACTTC. It encodes CASSPLASKGDEQYF.

This rearrangement joins TRBV10-2 to TRBJ1-5; a possible D gene is TRBD1 (5 bases). The germline V gene encodes CDR1 WSHSY and CDR2 SAAADI. The CDR3 is 13 amino acids. With 8 bases removed from V and 7 bases from J, the gap between germline ends came to 15 bases. This chain's CDR3 is CASGGENGQPQHF. CDR3 bases: TGCGCCAGCGGAGGGGAGAACGGGCAGCCCCAGCATTTT.